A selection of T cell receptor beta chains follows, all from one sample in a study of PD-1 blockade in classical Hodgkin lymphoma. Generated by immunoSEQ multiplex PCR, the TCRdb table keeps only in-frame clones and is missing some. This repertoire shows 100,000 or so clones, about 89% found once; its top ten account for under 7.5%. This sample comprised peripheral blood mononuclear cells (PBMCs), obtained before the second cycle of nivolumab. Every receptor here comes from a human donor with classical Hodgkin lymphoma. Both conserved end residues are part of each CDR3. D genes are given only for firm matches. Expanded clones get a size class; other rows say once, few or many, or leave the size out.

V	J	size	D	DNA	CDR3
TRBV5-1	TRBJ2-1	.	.	TGCGCCAGCAGCCAACGATACGGGGGGCTAAGCTCCTACAATGAGCAGTTCTTC	CASSQRYGGLSSYNEQFF
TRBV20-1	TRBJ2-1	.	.	TGCAGTGCTAGAGAGGCCGAGCAGTTCTTC	CSAREAEQFF
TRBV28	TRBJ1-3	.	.	TGTGCCACCGATTATGGAAGCAGGGCTGGAAACACCATATATTTT	CATDYGSRAGNTIYF
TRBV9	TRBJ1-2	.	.	TGTGCCAGCAGCGTTGGACAAGCTAACTATGGCTACACCTTC	CASSVGQANYGYTF
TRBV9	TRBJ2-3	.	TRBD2	TGTGCCAGCAGCGGCCGACTAGCGGGGGTACCAGATACGCAGTATTTT	CASSGRLAGVPDTQYF
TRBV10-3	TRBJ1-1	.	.	TGTGCCATCAGTGATACAGGGTTCATGAACACTGAAGCTTTCTTT	CAISDTGFMNTEAFF
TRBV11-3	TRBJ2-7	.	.	TGTGCCAGCAGCTTAGGAGGTTCGAGCCACTACGAGCAGTACTTC	CASSLGGSSHYEQYF
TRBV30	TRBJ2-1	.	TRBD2	TGTGCCTGGAGTCGGACTAGCGGGGGGGCAGAGTTCTTC	CAWSRTSGGAEFF
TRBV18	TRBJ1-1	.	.	TGTGCCAGCTCACGGGAGGGGTGGACTGAAGCTTTCTTT	CASSREGWTEAFF
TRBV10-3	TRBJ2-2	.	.	TGTGCCATCAGTGACCACCGACATATGAACAGGGACCGGTTCACCGGGGAGCTGTTTTTT	CAISDHRHMNRDRFTGELFF
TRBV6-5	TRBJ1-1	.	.	TGTGCCAGCGCCCTGAACACTGAAGCTTTCTTT	CASALNTEAFF
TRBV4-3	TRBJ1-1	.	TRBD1	TGCGCCAGCAGCCAAGATCTGGGGCAGGGGGACACTGAAGCTTTCTTT	CASSQDLGQGDTEAFF
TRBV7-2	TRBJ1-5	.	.	TGTGCCAGCAGCCCACAACACCCCTATAGCAATCAGCCCCAGCATTTT	CASSPQHPYSNQPQHF
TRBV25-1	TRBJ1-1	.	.	TGTGCCAGCAGTACGACGGGGGTGACTGAAGCTTTCTTT	CASSTTGVTEAFF
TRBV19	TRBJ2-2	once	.	TGTGCCAGTACGGGAACGAGGGAAGTTGCCGGGGAGCTGTTTTTT	CASTGTREVAGELFF
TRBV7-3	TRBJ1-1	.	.	TGTGCCAGCAGCCGGATCCTACAGGGCGAAGCTTTCTTT	CASSRILQGEAFF
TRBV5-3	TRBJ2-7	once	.	TGTGCCAGAAGCTACCCTAGGGGGGACACTAACTACGAGCAGTACTTC	CARSYPRGDTNYEQYF
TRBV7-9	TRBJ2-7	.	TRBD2	TGTGCCAGCAGCTTCGGGGGGGACTCCTACGAGCAGTACTTC	CASSFGGDSYEQYF
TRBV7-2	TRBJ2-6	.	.	TGTGCCAGCAGCCCGAATCTGGGGAACTCTGGGGCCAACGTCCTGACTTTC	CASSPNLGNSGANVLTF
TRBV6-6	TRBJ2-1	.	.	TGTGCCAGCAGTCCTTCCGGGCCCGAGCAGTTCTTC	CASSPSGPEQFF
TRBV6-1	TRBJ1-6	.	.	TGTGCCAGCAGTGAAGCGAAACTGAACTCCTATAATTCACCCCTCCACTTT	CASSEAKLNSYNSPLHF
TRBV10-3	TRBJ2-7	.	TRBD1	TGTGCCATCAGTGAAGCAGCGCAGGGGGCCTACGAGCAGTACTTC	CAISEAAQGAYEQYF
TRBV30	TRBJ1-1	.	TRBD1	TGTGCCTGGAGTGCTGGGACAGCAAACACTGAAGCTTTCTTT	CAWSAGTANTEAFF
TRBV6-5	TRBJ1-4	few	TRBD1	TGTGCCATGAAGGACAGGGGTTGGGAAAAACTGTTTTTT	CAMKDRGWEKLFF
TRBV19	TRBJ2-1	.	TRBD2	TGTGCCAGTTCGGGGGGGCTCTACAATGAGCAGTTCTTC	CASSGGLYNEQFF
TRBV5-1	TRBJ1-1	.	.	TGCGCCAGCAGCTTGGTGCCGGAGGGGAACACTGAAGCTTTCTTT	CASSLVPEGNTEAFF
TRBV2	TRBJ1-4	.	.	TGTGCCAGCACCTGGGCCCCGGTTGGTGAAAAACTGTTTTTT	CASTWAPVGEKLFF
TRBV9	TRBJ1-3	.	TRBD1	TGTGCCAGCAGCGTACAGCCAGGGGGCTCTGGAAACACCATATATTTT	CASSVQPGGSGNTIYF
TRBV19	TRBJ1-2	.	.	TGTGCCAGTACCCCACTAGCGGACAATAACTATGGCTACACCTTC	CASTPLADNNYGYTF
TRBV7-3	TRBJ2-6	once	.	TGTGCCAGCAGACCCTCCATTGGTGCTGGGGCCAACGTCCTGACTTTC	CASRPSIGAGANVLTF
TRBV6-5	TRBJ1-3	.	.	TGTGCCAGCAACCCGACTCGGATCGCTGGAAACACCATATATTTT	CASNPTRIAGNTIYF
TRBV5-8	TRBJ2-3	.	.	TGTGCCAGCAGCTTGGAAAGTGTCACAGATACGCAGTATTTT	CASSLESVTDTQYF